This TCR beta chain was captured in a study of tumor and adjacent non-tumor tissue in lung cancer. Note on this clonotype: This could be a read error, since a much larger clone is one nucleotide away.

Germline V lookup: CDR1 DFQATT, CDR2 SNEGSKA (reference sequence). The CDR3 is 13 amino acids. V lost 4 bases, J lost 8 bases, and 14 bases lay in between. No cell sorting was done before RNA was extracted from the tissue. TCRbeta libraries were built with three rounds of nested PCR, modified from ARM-PCR. Using its own MiXCR run on the multiplex PCR reads, TCRdb lists one record per CDR3 protein. Of roughly 220,000 distinct CDR3 sequences listed, over 55% are singletons. The chain couples TRBV20-1 to TRBJ1-4; no reliable D call. Material: lung tumor tissue. This sequence originates from a man aged 55 to 69 with non-small cell lung cancer. The CDR3 sequence is CSAMPTLGEKLFF. The DNA for the CDR3 is TGCAGTGCTATGCCTACCTTGGGGGAAAAACTGTTTTTT.